What follows are 15 T cell receptor beta chains derived from one specimen sequenced in a study of spatial heterogeneity in lung cancer. Study conclusions and caveats: Intratumoral expanded alpha and beta TCR counts were found to track tumor mutation counts.

Each CDR3 protein gets one entry after TCRdb re-called the 5' RACE reads with MiXCR. Of about 6,000 distinct CDR3 sequences listed, 14% are singletons. No antigens are known for them. Time point in this sample: sample taken at primary tumor resection. This specimen consisted of lung tumor tissue, obtained at surgery. The receptors stem from a male donor with early-stage non-small cell lung cancer.

On this clonotype: Possible read error: a much larger clone is one base away. A library made for alpha chains picked up this beta chain off target, so its size means little. V gene TRBV20-1 combines with J gene TRBJ1-2, with D unresolved. Germline CDR1 reads DFQATT; CDR2 reads SNEGSKA (reference sequence). V lost 7 bases and J 2 bases, leaving 14 bases between the germline ends. The CDR3 is made up of 13 amino acids. CDR3 in DNA: TGCAGTGTCGGGATAGGAACCAACTATGGCTACACCTTC. Its protein is CSVGIGTNYGYTF.

This clonotype was found many times. The library was prepared for alpha chains; this beta chain is a stray read, so its frequency means little. V and J are TRBV20-1 and TRBJ2-3, with 9 bases that match TRBD2. The CDR3 runs 15 residues. With V trimmed by 3 bases and J by 4 bases, 8 bases remained unmatched. Germline lookup yields CDR1 DFQATT and CDR2 SNEGSKA (reference sequence). CDR3 sequence: CSARPDAGGPDTQYF. The CDR3 region has the DNA TGCAGTGCTAGGCCCGACGCGGGAGGGCCAGATACGCAGTATTTT.

This clonotype was counted ten times or more. This beta chain appears as a stray read in a library generated for alpha chains; its size is not informative. V gene TRBV20-1 combines with J gene TRBJ1-5; possibly TRBD1 for D (6 bases). Germline values: CDR1 DFQATT, CDR2 SNEGSKA (reference sequence). The V end was cut by 6 bases, the J end by 9 bases, with 15 bases between. The CDR3 extends over 12 amino acids. CDR3 loop: CSARTAGGPQHF. In DNA, the CDR3 is TGCAGTGCGAGGACAGCCGGGGGGCCCCAGCATTTT.

By share of the sample, this clonotype is medium-sized. This beta chain is off target for a library built for alpha chains, so its abundance means little. The chain couples TRBV21-1 to TRBJ1-5. TRBV21-1 is classified as a pseudogene. The CDR3 loop spans 16 amino acids. Written as DNA, the CDR3 is TGTGCCAGCAGCAAAGAGAAACAAGAAAGCAATCAGCCCCAGCATTTT. Encoded protein: CASSKEKQESNQPQHF.

Points on this clonotype: Little can be read into the size of this beta chain, an off-target read in a library designed for alpha chains. The chain uses TRBV4-2 and TRBJ1-3; 8 nucleotides line up with TRBD1. The V and J ends lost 7 bases and 0 bases, in that order; junction bases with no gene match: 14. Per germline, CDR1 LGHNA and CDR2 YNFKEQ. The CDR3 is 18 amino acids. The CDR3 bases are TGTGCCAGCACCCGAGCAGGGGGCCCAAACAACTCTGGAAACACCATATATTTT. Translation gives CASTRAGGPNNSGNTIYF.

This clonotype occurred many times. The library was prepared for alpha chains; this beta chain is a stray read, so its frequency means little. This chain connects TRBV5-1 to TRBJ2-1; 12 bases match TRBD2. With 2 bases clipped from V and 4 bases from J, the junction kept 10 bases outside the gene matches. Germline-derived CDR1 and CDR2 are SGHRS and YFSETQ. This CDR3 has 18 residues. The CDR3 here is CASSLGLAGSSIYNEQFF. The CDR3 DNA reads as TGCGCCAGCAGCTTAGGACTAGCGGGGTCATCTATTTACAATGAGCAGTTCTTC. The variable domain in full, with the rest retrieved from reference TRBV5-1 and TRBJ2-1, is KAGVTQTPRYLIKTRGQQVTLSCSPISGHRSVSWYQQTPGQGLQFLFEYFSETQRNKGNFPGRFSGRQFSNSRSEMNVSTLELGDSALYLCASSLGLAGSSIYNEQFFGPGTRLTVL.

This clonotype is labeled large. Because this beta chain is a stray read in a library intended to capture alpha chains, its abundance should not be given much weight. V usage is TRBV7-9 and J usage is TRBJ2-3, with a weak D call TRBD2 (6 bases). The CDR3 runs to 11 residues. V was pared by 6 bases and J by 8 bases, with 9 bases between. From germline, CDR1 is SEHNR and CDR2 FQNEAQ (reference sequence). The CDR3 bases are TGTGCCAGCAGGGCGGGAAGTACGCAGTATTTT. It specifies CASRAGSTQYF.

This clonotype came up many times. The junction shows a germline mismatch at one end, possibly a read error. This beta chain is off target for a library built for alpha chains, so its abundance means little. The chain employs TRBV10-1 and TRBJ2-6, with a possible D match to TRBD1 (5 bases). The CDR3 is made up of 18 amino acids. CDR1 and CDR2 from the germline V gene are WNHNN and SYGVQD (reference sequence). The DNA of the CDR3 is TGCGCCAGCAGTGAGTCATATACGCGAGGTACTGGGGCCAACGTCCTGGCTTTC. Amino acids: CASSESYTRGTGANVLAF.

There are many counts of this clonotype. A library prepared for alpha chains yielded this beta chain as an off-target read; its size is of little meaning. The CDR3 DNA reads as TGTGCCAGCAGTTTCGGGGGCCCCCCGGCTGAAGCTTTCTTT. This codes for CASSFGGPPAEAFF. The chain is built from TRBV28 and TRBJ1-1, with a weak D call TRBD1 (6 bases). V was trimmed by 3 bases and J by 6 bases, leaving 14 bases between them. The CDR3 extends over 14 amino acids. CDR1 MDHEN and CDR2 SYDVKM come from the germline V gene.

As concerns this clonotype: This beta chain is an off-target read within a library intended for alpha chains, so its frequency means little. V usage is TRBV9 and J usage is TRBJ1-2, with D maybe TRBD1 (6 bases). With 3 bases removed from V and 7 bases from J, the gap between germline ends came to 13 bases. The CDR3 runs to 13 residues. Germline loops: CDR1 SGDLS, CDR2 YYNGEE. CDR3 loop: CASSADSPFGYTF. DNA for the CDR3: TGTGCCAGCAGCGCGGACAGCCCATTTGGCTACACCTTC.

Turning to this clonotype: A library made for alpha chains picked up this beta chain off target, so its size means little. The gene calls are TRBV2 and TRBJ2-1, with D possibly TRBD1 on 5 matching bases. Trimming took 5 bases from V and 0 from J, leaving 11 bases between them. The germline V gene has CDR1 SNHLY and CDR2 FYNNEI. The CDR3 runs 15 residues. The CDR3 region has the DNA TGTGCCAGCAGTCTAGGGGAAAGCTCCTACAATGAGCAGTTCTTC. The encoded protein is CASSLGESSYNEQFF.

This clonotype has a count of ten or more. With the library built for alpha chains, this beta chain is off target and its frequency is not meaningful. V usage is TRBV4-1 and J usage is TRBJ1-4; 9 bases map to TRBD1. Germline CDR1 MGHRA, CDR2 YSYEKL. The CDR3 totals 15 residues. With 1 base clipped from V and 8 bases from J, the junction kept 5 bases outside the gene matches. The CDR3 nucleotides are TGCGCCAGCAGCCAAGCGGGACAGGGCCGGGAAAAACTGTTTTTT. As protein: CASSQAGQGREKLFF.

This clonotype was counted ten times or more. This beta chain is an off-target read within a library intended for alpha chains, so its frequency means little. The rearrangement links TRBV27 to TRBJ2-2; TRBD2 agrees at 8 bases. The CDR3 totals 17 residues. V gave up 4 bases and J gave up 7 bases; unmatched junction bases: 14. Looked up from germline, CDR1 is MNHEY and CDR2 is SMNVEV (reference sequence). CDR3 protein: CASSSLAGLFWSGELFF. The CDR3 nucleotides are TGTGCCAGCAGTTCTCTAGCGGGTCTTTTTTGGAGCGGGGAGCTGTTTTTT.

This clonotype is labeled medium-sized. This beta chain is an unintended read in a library built for alpha chains; its size means little. This chain links TRBV6-6 with TRBJ2-7; TRBD1 is a possible D gene (6 bases). Germline V gives CDR1 MNHNY, CDR2 SVGAGI (reference sequence). The V and J ends lost 7 bases and 5 bases respectively, with 15 bases between them. The CDR3 is 13 amino acids. CDR3 sequence: CASTPTRGNEQYF. CDR3 nucleotide sequence: TGTGCCAGCACCCCCACCAGGGGAAACGAGCAGTACTTC.

This clonotype is classed as medium-sized. With the library built for alpha chains, this beta chain is off target and its frequency is not meaningful. V is TRBV27 and J is TRBJ2-1; 8 bases match TRBD1. Trimming removed 3 bases from V and 0 bases from J; junction bases left unmatched: 10. CDR1 and CDR2 from the germline V gene are MNHEY and SMNVEV (reference sequence). The length of the CDR3 is 18 residues. CDR3 sequence: CASSFGARQGSSYNEQFF. For the CDR3, the DNA is TGTGCCAGCAGTTTTGGGGCACGACAGGGGTCCTCCTACAATGAGCAGTTCTTC.